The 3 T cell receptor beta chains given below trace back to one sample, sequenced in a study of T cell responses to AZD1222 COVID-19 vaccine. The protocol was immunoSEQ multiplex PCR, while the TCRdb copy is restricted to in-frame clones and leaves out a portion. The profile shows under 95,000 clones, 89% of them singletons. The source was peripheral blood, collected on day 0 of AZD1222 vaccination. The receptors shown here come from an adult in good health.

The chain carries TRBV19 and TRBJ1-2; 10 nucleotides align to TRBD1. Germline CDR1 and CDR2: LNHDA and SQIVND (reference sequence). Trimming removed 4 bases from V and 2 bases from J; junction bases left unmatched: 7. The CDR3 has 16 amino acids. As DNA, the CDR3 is TGTGCCAGTAGTACGACAGGGGGCTGGGGAAACTATGGCTACACCTTC. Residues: CASSTTGGWGNYGYTF.

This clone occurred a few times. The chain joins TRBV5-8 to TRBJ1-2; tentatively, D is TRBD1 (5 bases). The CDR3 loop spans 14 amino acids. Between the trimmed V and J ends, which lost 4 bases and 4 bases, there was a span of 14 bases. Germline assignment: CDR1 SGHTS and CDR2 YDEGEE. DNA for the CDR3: TGTGCCAGCAGCCCGGTGACAGAGGCCTATGGCTACACCTTC. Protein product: CASSPVTEAYGYTF.

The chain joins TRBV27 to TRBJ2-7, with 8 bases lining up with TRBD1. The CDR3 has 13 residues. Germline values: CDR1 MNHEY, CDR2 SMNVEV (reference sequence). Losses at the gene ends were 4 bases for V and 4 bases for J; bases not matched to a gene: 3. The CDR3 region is CASSYNRGYEQYF. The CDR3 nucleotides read TGTGCCAGCAGTTACAACAGGGGGTACGAGCAGTACTTC.